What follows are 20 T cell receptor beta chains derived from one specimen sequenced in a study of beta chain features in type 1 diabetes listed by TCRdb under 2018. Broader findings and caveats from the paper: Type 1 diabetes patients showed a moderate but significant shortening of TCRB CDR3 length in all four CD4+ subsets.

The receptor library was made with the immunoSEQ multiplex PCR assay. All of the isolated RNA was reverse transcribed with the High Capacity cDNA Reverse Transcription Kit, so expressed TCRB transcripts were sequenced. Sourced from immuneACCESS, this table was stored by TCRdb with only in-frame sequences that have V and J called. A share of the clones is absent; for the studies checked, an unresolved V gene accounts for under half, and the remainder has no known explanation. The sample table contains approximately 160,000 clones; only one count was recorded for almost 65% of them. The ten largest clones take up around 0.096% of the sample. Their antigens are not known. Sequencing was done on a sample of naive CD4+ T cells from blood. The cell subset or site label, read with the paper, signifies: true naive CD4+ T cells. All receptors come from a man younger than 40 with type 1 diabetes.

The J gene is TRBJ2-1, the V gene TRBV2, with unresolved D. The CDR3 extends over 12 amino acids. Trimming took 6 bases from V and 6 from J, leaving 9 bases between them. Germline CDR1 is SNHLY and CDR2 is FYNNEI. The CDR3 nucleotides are TGTGCCAGCAGAGCGTTAGGCAATGAGCAGTTCTTC. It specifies CASRALGNEQFF.

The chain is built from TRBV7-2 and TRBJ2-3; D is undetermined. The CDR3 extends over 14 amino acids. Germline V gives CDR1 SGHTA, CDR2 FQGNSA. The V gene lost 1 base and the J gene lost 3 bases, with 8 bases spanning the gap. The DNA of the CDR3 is TGTGCCAGCAGCTTAGGCCCAAGGACAGATACGCAGTATTTT. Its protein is CASSLGPRTDTQYF.

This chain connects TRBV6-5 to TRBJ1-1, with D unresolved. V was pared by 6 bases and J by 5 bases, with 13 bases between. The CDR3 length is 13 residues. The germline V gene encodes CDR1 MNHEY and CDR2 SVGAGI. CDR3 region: CASSWTKRTEAFF. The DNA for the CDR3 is TGTGCCAGCAGCTGGACGAAGCGGACTGAAGCTTTCTTT.

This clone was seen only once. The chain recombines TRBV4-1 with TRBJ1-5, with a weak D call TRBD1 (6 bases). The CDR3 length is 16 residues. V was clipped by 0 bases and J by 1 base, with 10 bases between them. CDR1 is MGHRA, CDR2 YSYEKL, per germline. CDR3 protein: CASSQESGASNQPQHF. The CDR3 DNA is TGCGCCAGCAGCCAAGAATCGGGGGCGAGCAATCAGCCCCAGCATTTT.

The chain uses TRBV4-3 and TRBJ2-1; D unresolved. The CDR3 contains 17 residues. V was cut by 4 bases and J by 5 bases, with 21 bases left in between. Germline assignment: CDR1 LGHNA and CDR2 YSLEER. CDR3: CASSPTARYLNHNEQFF. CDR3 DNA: TGCGCCAGCAGCCCAACAGCCCGGTATCTAAATCACAATGAGCAGTTCTTC.

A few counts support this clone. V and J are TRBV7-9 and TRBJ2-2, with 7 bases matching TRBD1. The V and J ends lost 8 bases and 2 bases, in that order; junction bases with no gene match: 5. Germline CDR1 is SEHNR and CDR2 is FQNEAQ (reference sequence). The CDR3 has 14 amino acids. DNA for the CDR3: TGTGCCAGCCGGCGACAGGGTAACACCGGGGAGCTGTTTTTT. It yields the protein CASRRQGNTGELFF. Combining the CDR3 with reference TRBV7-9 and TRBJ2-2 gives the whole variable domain DTGVSQNPRHKITKRGQNVTFRCDPISEHNRLYWYRQTLGQGPEFLTYFQNEAQLEKSRLLSDRFSAERPKGSFSTLEIQRTEQGDSAMYLCASRRQGNTGELFFGEGSRLTVL.

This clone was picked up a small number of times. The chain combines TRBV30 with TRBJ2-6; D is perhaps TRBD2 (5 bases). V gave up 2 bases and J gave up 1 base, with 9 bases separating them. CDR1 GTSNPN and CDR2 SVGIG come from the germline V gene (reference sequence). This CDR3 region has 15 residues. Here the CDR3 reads CAWSSGKSGANVLTF. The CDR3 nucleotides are TGTGCCTGGAGTAGCGGAAAATCTGGGGCCAACGTCCTGACTTTC. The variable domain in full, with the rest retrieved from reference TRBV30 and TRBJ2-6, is SQTIHQWPATLVQPVGSPLSLECTVEGTSNPNLYWYRQAAGRGLQLLFYSVGIGQISSEVPQNLSASRPQDRQFILSSKKLLLSDSGFYLCAWSSGKSGANVLTFGAGSRLTVL.

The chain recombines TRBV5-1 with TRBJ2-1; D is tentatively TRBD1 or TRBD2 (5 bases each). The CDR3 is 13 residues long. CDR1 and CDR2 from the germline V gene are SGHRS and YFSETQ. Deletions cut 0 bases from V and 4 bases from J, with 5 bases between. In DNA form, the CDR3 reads TGCGCCAGCAGCTTGGGGGGGTACAATGAGCAGTTCTTC. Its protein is CASSLGGYNEQFF.

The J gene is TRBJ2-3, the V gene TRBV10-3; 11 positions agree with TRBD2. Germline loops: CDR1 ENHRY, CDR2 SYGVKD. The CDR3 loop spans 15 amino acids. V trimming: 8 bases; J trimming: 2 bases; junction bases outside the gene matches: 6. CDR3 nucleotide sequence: TGTGCCATCTGCGGGACTAGCGGAGCCACAGATACGCAGTATTTT. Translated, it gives CAICGTSGATDTQYF.

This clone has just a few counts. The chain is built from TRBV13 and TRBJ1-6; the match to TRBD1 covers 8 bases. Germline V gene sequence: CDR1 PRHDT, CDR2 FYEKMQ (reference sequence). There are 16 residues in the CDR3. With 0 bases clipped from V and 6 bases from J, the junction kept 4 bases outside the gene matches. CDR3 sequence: CASSLGQGEPNSPLHF. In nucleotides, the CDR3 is TGTGCCAGCAGCTTAGGACAGGGGGAACCTAATTCACCCCTCCACTTT.

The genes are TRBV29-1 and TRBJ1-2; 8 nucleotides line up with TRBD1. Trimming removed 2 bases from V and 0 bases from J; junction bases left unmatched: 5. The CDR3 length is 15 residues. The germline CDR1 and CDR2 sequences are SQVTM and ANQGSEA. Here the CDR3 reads CSVEFRGLPNYGYTF. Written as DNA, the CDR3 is TGCAGCGTTGAATTCAGGGGGCTCCCTAACTATGGCTACACCTTC.

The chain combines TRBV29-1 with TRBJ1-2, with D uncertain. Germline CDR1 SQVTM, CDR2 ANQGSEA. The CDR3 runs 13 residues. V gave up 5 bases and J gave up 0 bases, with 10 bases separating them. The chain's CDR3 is CSVPDISNYGYTF. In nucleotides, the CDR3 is TGCAGCGTTCCCGACATTTCTAACTATGGCTACACCTTC.

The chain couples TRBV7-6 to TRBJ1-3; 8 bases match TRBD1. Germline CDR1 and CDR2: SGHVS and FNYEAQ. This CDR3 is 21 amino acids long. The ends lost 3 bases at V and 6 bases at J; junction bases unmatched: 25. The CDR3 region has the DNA TGTGCCAGCAGCTTTAACACTCGCGGACAGGGATTTAGACCACCCTCAAACACCATATATTTT. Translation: CASSFNTRGQGFRPPSNTIYF. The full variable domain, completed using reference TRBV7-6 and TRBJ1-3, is GAGVSQSPRYKVTKRGQDVALRCDPISGHVSLYWYRQALGQGPEFLTYFNYEAQQDKSGLPNDRFSAERPEGSISTLTIQRTEQRDSAMYRCASSFNTRGQGFRPPSNTIYFGEGSWLTVV.

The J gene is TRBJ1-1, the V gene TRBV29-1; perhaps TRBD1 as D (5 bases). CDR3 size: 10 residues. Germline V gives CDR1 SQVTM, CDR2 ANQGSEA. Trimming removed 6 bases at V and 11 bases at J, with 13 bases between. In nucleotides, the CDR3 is TGCAGCGTAGGGGCCGAGGCGGCTTTCTTT. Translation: CSVGAEAAFF.

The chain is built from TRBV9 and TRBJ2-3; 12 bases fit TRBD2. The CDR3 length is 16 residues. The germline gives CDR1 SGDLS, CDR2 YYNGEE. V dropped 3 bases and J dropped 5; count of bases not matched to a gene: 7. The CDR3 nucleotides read TGTGCCAGCAGCGCCTATCGGACTAGCGGGGAAGATACGCAGTATTTT. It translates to CASSAYRTSGEDTQYF.

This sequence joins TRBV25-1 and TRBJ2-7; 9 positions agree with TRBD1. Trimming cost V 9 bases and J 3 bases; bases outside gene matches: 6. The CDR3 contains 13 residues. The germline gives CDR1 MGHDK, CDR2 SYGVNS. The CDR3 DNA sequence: TGTGCCAGTCCCGGGACAGGGTACTACGAGCAGTACTTC. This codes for CASPGTGYYEQYF.

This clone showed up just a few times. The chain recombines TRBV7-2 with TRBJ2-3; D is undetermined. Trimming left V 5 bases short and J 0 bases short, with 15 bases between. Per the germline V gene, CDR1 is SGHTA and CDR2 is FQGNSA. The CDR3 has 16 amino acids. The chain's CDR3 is CASSGIGGPSTDTQYF. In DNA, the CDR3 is TGTGCCAGCAGCGGGATTGGTGGGCCTAGCACAGATACGCAGTATTTT.

CDR3 DNA sequence: TGCGCCAGCAGCCAACCCAACCGGGACAATCGAGGTGACACTGAAGCTTTCTTT. This gives the protein CASSQPNRDNRGDTEAFF. The chain recombines TRBV4-3 with TRBJ1-1, with TRBD1 as a possible D gene (6 bases). Looked up from germline, CDR1 is LGHNA and CDR2 is YSLEER. Trimming pared 2 bases from V and 3 bases from J, leaving 22 bases between. The CDR3 totals 18 residues.

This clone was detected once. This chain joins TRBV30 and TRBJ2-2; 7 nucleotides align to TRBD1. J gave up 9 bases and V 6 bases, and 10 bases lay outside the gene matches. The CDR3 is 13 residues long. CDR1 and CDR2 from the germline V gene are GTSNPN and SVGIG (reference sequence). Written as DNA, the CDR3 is TGTGCCTGCACCAGACAGGGTCCCTGGGAGCTGTTTTTT. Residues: CACTRQGPWELFF.

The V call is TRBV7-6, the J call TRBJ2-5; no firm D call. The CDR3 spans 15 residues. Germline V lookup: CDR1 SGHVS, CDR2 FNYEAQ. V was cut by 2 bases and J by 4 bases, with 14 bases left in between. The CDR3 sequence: CASSLNAQVGETQYF. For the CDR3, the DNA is TGTGCCAGCAGCTTAAACGCACAAGTTGGAGAGACCCAGTACTTC. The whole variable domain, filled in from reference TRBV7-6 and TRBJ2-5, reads GAGVSQSPRYKVTKRGQDVALRCDPISGHVSLYWYRQALGQGPEFLTYFNYEAQQDKSGLPNDRFSAERPEGSISTLTIQRTEQRDSAMYRCASSLNAQVGETQYFGPGTRLLVL.